Listed below are T cell receptor beta chains from one sample, sequenced in a study of cytomegalovirus exposure and HLA in healthy donors. Libraries were prepared by immunoSEQ multiplex PCR; TCRdb keeps only in-frame clonotypes and omits some of them. The sample contains over 150,000 clones, approximately 78% of which appear only once. The sample taken for sequencing was PBMCs. All receptors derive from a young woman in good health and CMV-seropositive. The CDR3 runs from the conserved cysteine through the conserved F or W. Clone size is stated in some rows and not others, as once, few, many or a class when expanded.

abundance	v_gene	j_gene	len	CDR3aa
-	TRBV5-1	TRBJ2-3	14	CASKPDFTTDTQYF
-	TRBV4-3	TRBJ2-7	13	CASSQEPAGEQYF
once	TRBV7-2	TRBJ2-7	16	CASSLRLGGVRYEQYF
-	TRBV6-1	TRBJ1-5	16	CASSARGFRGSQPQHF
-	TRBV7-9	TRBJ2-1	13	CASSSGAAGIQFF
-	TRBV21-1	TRBJ1-2	13	CASSNQGNYGYTF
-	TRBV5-4	TRBJ2-1	17	CASRMGAGRGSYNEQFF
few	TRBV7-2	TRBJ2-5	14	CASSLATGQETQYF
-	TRBV7-9	TRBJ2-3	16	CASSLVAGQGMDTQYF
-	TRBV18	TRBJ1-6	17	CASSPQGPGSYNSPLHF